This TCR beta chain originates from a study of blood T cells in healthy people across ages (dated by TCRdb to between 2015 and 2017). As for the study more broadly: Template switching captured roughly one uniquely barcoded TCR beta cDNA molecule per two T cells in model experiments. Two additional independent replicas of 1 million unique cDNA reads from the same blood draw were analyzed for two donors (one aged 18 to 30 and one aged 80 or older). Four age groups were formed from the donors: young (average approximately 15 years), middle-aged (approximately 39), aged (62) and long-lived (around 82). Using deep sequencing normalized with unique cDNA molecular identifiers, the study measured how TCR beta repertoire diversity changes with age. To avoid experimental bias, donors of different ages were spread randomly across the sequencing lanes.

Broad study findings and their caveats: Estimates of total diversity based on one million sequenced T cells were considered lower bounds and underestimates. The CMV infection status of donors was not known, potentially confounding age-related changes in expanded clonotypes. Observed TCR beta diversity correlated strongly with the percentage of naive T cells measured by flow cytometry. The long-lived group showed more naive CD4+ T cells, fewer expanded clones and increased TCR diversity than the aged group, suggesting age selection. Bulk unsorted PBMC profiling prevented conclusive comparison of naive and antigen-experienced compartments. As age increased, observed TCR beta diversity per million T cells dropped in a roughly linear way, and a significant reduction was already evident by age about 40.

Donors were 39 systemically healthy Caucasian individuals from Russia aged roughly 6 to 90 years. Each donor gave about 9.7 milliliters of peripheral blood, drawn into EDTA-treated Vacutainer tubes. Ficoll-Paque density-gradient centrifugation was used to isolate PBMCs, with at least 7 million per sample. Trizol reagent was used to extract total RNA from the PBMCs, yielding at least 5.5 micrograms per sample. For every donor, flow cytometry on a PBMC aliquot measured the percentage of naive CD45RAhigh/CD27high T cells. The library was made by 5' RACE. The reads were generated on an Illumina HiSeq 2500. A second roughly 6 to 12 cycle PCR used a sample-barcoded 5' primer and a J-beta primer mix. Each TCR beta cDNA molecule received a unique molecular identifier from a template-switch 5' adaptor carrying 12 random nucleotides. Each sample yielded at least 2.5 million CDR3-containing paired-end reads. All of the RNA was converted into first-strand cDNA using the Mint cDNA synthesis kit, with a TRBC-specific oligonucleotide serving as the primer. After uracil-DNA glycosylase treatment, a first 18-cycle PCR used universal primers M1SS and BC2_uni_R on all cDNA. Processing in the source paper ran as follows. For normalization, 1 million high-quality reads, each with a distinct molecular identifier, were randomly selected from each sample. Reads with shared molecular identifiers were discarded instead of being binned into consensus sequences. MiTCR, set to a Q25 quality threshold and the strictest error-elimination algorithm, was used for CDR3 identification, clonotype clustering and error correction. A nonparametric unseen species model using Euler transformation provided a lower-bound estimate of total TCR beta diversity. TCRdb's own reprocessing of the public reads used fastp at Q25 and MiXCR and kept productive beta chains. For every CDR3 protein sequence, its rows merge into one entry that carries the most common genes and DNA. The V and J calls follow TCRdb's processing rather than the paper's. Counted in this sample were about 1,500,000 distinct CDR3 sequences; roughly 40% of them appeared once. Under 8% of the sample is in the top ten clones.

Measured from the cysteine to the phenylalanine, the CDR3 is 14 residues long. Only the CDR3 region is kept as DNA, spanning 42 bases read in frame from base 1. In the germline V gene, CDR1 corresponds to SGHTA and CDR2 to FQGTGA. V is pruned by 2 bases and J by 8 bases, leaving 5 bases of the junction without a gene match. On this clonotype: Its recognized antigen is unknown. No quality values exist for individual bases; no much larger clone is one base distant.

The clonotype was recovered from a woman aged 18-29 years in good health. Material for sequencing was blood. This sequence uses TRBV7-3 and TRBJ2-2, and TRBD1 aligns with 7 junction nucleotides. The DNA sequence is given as TGTGCCAGCAGCTTACAGGGGGTGACAGGGGAGCTGTTTTTT. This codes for CASSLQGVTGELFF.